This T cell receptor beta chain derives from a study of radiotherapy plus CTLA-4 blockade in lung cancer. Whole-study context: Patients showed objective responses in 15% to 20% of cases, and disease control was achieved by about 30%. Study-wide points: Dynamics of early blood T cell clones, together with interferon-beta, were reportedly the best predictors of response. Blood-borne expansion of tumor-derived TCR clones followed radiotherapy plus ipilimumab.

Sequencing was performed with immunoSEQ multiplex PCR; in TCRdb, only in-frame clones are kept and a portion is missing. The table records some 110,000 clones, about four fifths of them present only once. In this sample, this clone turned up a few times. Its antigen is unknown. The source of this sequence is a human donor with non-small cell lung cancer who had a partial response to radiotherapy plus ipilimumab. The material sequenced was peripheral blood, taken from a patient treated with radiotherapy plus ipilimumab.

DNA for the CDR3: TGTGCCAGCAGCCCAGTTGGGCTCGGGGAGCTGTTTTTT. Amino acid sequence: CASSPVGLGELFF. The rearrangement uses TRBV7-6 and TRBJ2-2; D gene ambiguous. CDR1 is SGHVS and CDR2 is FNYEAQ in the germline V gene. Deletions cut 5 bases from V and 7 bases from J, with 11 bases between. The CDR3 extends over 13 amino acids.